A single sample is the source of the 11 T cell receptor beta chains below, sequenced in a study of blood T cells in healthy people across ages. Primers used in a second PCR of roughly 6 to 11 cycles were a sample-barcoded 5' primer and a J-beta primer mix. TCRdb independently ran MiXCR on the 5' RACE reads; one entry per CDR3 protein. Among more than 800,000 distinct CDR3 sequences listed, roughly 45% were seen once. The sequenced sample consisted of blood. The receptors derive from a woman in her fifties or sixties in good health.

CDR3 loop: CATSSGLAGGLANEQYF. CDR3 sequence (DNA): TGTGCCACTTCATCGGGCCTAGCGGGAGGGCTCGCCAATGAGCAGTACTTC. The rearrangement joins TRBV10-3 to TRBJ2-5; TRBD2 matches at 12 bases. Looked up from germline, CDR1 is ENHRY and CDR2 is SYGVKD. The CDR3 runs to 17 residues. The ends lost 10 bases at V and 11 bases at J; junction bases unmatched: 23.

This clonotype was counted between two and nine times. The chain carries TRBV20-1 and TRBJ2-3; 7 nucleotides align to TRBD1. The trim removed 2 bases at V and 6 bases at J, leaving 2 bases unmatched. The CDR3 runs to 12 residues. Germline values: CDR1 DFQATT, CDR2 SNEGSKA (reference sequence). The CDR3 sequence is CSARKQGDTQYF. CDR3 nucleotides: TGCAGTGCTAGAAAACAGGGGGATACGCAGTATTTT.

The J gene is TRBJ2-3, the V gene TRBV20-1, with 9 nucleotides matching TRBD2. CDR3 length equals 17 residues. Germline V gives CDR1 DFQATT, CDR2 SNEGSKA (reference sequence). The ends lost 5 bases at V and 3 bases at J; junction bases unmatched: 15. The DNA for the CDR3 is TGCAGTGCTCGAACCCTATTCCTAGCGGGGACGACAGATACGCAGTATTTT. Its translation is CSARTLFLAGTTDTQYF.

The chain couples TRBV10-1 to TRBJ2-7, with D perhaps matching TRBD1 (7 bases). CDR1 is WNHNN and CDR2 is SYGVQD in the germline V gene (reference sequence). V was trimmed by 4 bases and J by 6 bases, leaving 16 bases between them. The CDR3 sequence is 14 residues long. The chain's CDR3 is CASSVQGGESEQYF. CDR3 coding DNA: TGCGCCAGCAGTGTTCAGGGGGGCGAGTCCGAGCAGTACTTC.

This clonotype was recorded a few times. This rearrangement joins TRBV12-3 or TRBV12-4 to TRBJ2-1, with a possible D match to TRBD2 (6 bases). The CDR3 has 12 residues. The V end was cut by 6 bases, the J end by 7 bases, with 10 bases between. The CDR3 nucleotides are TGTGCCAGCAGCACGGGAGATAATGAGCAGTTCTTC. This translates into CASSTGDNEQFF.

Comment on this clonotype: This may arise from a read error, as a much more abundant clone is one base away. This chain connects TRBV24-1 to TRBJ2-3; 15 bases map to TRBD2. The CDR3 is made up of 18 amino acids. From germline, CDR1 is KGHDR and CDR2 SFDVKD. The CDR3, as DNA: TGTGCCACCAGTGGAGCCGGGACTAGCGGGAGGTACACAGATACGAAGTATTTT. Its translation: CATSGAGTSGRYTDTKYF.

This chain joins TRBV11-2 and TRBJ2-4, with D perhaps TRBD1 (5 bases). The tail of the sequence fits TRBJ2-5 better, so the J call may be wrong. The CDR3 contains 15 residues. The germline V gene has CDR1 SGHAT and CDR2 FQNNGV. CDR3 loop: CASSLEVSRQETQYF. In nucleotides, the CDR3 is TGTGCCAGCAGCTTAGAAGTCAGCCGACAGGAGACCCAGTACTTC.

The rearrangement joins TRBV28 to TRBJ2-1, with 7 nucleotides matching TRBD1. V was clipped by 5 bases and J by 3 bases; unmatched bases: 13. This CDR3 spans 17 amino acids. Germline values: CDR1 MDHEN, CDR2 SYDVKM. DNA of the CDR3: TGTGCCAGCAGTCCTCCCTACAGGGGAATAGGCTACAATGAGCAGTTCTTC. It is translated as CASSPPYRGIGYNEQFF.

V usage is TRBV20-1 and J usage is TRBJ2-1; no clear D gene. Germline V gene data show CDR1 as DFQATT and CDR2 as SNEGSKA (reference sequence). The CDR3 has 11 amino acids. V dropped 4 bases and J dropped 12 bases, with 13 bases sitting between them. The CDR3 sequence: CSAKTAERQFF. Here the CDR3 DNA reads TGCAGTGCTAAAACCGCGGAGAGGCAGTTCTTC.

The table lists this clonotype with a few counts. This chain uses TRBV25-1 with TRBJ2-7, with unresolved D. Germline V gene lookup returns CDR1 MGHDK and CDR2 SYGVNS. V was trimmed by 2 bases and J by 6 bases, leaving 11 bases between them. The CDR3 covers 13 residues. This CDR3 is CASSETMGSEQYF. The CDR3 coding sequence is TGTGCCAGCAGTGAAACGATGGGCTCCGAGCAGTACTTC.

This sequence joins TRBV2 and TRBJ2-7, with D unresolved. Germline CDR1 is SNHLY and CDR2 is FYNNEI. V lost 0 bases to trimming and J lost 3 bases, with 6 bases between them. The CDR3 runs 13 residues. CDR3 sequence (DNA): TGTGCCAGCAGTGAAGCGGTCGGCTACGAGCAGTACTTC. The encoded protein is CASSEAVGYEQYF. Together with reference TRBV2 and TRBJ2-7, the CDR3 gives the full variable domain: EPEVTQTPSHQVTQMGQEVILRCVPISNHLYFYWYRQILGQKVEFLVSFYNNEISEKSEIFDDQFSVERPDGSNFTLKIRSTKLEDSAMYFCASSEAVGYEQYFGPGTRLTVT.